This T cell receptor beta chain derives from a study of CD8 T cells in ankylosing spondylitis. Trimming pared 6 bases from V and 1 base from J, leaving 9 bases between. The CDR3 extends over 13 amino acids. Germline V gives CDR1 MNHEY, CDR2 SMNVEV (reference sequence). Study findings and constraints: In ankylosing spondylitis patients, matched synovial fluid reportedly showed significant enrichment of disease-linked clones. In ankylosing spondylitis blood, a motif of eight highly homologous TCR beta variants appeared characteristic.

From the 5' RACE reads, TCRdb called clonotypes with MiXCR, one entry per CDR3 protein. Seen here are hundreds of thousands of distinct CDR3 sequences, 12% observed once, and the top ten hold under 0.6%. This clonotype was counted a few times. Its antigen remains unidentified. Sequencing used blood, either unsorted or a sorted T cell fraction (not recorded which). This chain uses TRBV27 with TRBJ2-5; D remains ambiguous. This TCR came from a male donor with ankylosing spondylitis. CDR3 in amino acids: CASSSLVQETQYF. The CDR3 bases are TGTGCCAGCAGCTCCCTGGTCCAAGAGACCCAGTACTTC.